The clone carrying this TCR beta chain turned up a few times. Its specificity is unknown. TCR beta CDR3 sequences were amplified from RNA transcripts. In the first-round RT-PCR of the TCR CDR3, the HTBI primer set was used. TCRdb recomputed calls from the multiplex PCR reads with MiXCR, one row per CDR3 protein. Among about 400,000 distinct CDR3 sequences listed, around 14% were seen once. V gave up 1 base and J gave up 6 bases; unmatched junction bases: 3. The CDR3 is 13 residues long. Germline loops: CDR1 GTSNPN, CDR2 SVGIG (reference sequence). These data come from a study of T cells in Graves' hyperthyroidism and ophthalmopathy. A lack of ophthalmopathy progression within 18 months defined stable Graves' hyperthyroidism. Broader study findings: Blood also carried most thyroid clonotypes expanded above 0.001.

The source of this sequence is a woman under 40 with Graves' hyperthyroidism. Sequencing was performed on blood. This sequence joins TRBV30 and TRBJ2-3; 8 positions agree with TRBD1. This CDR3 reads CAWSETGADTQYF. DNA for the CDR3: TGTGCCTGGAGTGAGACAGGGGCCGATACGCAGTATTTT.